A selection of T cell receptor beta chains follows, all from one sample in a study of blood T cells in healthy people across ages. TCRdb reprocessed the 5' RACE reads with MiXCR, giving one entry per CDR3 protein. The table includes some 320,000 distinct CDR3 sequences, around 29% detected once. Sequencing was performed on blood. Every receptor here comes from a woman in her seventies in good health. Each CDR3 is given with its conserved first and last residue. A D gene is named only where the DNA matches it firmly. Rows give clone size only sometimes, using once, few, many, or a class for an expanded clone.

>TRBV18|-|-|TRBJ2-7
TGTGCCAGCTCACTCGGACGGGAAACCTACGAGCAGTACTTC
CASSLGRETYEQYF
>TRBV12-3/TRBV12-4|-|-|TRBJ1-5
TGTGCCAGCAGAGGACGGAACAATCAGCCCCAGCATTTT
CASRGRNNQPQHF
>TRBV5-1|few|TRBD1|TRBJ2-2
TGCGCCAGCAGCGTCCGGGACAGAAACACCGGGGAGCTGTTTTTT
CASSVRDRNTGELFF
>TRBV12-5|-|-|TRBJ2-7
TGTGCTAGTGGATCAAGCGGTTACGAGCAGTACTTC
CASGSSGYEQYF
>TRBV27|few|TRBD1|TRBJ2-5
TGTGCCAGCAGTTTCTCCAGGGGGCAACGAGAGACCCAGTACTTC
CASSFSRGQRETQYF
>TRBV5-1|-|-|TRBJ2-7
TGCGCCAGCAGCGTGGGAGTCCACGAGCAGTACTTC
CASSVGVHEQYF
>TRBV29-1|many|-|TRBJ1-2
TGCAGCTCGGTACAGGGTGACTATGGCTACACCTTC
CSSVQGDYGYTF
>TRBV11-2|-|-|TRBJ2-5
TGTGCCAGCAGCTTAATCGTAGGGGATTGGTCCGAGACCCAGTACTTC
CASSLIVGDWSETQYF
>TRBV7-8|-|-|TRBJ1-2
TGTGCCAGCAGCTTAGCGGGCGGGATGTCGTCTAACTATGGCTACACCTTC
CASSLAGGMSSNYGYTF
>TRBV7-8|-|TRBD2|TRBJ2-1
TGTGCCAGCAGCTTCGAGCGGGAGAGGGCCCACAATGAGCAGTTCTTC
CASSFERERAHNEQFF
>TRBV5-1|-|-|TRBJ2-3
TGCGCCAGCCGAGCGTCGGCTACAGATACGCAGTATTTT
CASRASATDTQYF
>TRBV5-6|-|TRBD2|TRBJ2-5
TGTGCCAGCAGCATACTAGCGGGAGGGCTTCAAGAGACCCAGTACTTC
CASSILAGGLQETQYF
>TRBV5-1|-|TRBD1|TRBJ2-5
TGCGCCAGCGGGACAGAAGAGACCCAGTACTTC
CASGTEETQYF
>TRBV11-2|-|TRBD1|TRBJ1-2
TGTGCCAGCAGTTCCGGACAGGGGAACACCTATGGCTACACCTTC
CASSSGQGNTYGYTF
>TRBV20-1|-|-|TRBJ1-1
TGCAGTGCCCCGGGAAGACACACTGAAGCTTTCTTT
CSAPGRHTEAFF
>TRBV7-3|few|TRBD1|TRBJ1-1
TGTGCCAGCAGCTCCCAACCTCCGCACAGGGGCACTGAAGCTTTCTTT
CASSSQPPHRGTEAFF
>TRBV12-3/TRBV12-4|many|TRBD1|TRBJ2-7
TGTGCCAGCAGTTTAGACCCCGGGACAGGGGCCTACGAGCAGTACTTC
CASSLDPGTGAYEQYF
>TRBV9|-|-|TRBJ1-2
TGTGCCAGCAGCGTCGCGGTTAACTATGGCTACACCTTC
CASSVAVNYGYTF
>TRBV7-6|many|-|TRBJ2-6
TGTGCCAGCAGTCTAACCGGGGCCAACGTCCTGACTTTC
CASSLTGANVLTF
>TRBV7-9|few|-|TRBJ2-5
TGTGCCAGCAGCTTCCAGGGACGCCTCCAAGAGACCCAGTACTTC
CASSFQGRLQETQYF
>TRBV12-5|-|-|TRBJ2-1
TGTGCTAGTGGTTTGGTACCCACATCGAGCTCCTACAATGAGCAGTTCTTC
CASGLVPTSSSYNEQFF
>TRBV2|-|TRBD2|TRBJ2-2
TGTGCCAGCACCCCGAGCGGGAGGAGGACCGGGGAGCTGTTTTTT
CASTPSGRRTGELFF
>TRBV28|-|-|TRBJ2-1
TGTGCCAGCTCACTGGGGGTATCCTACAATGAGCAGTTCTTC
CASSLGVSYNEQFF
>TRBV6-6|many|-|TRBJ2-5
TGTGCCAGCAGTTACTCGAGGGAGACCCAGTACTTC
CASSYSRETQYF
>TRBV6-6|few|TRBD2|TRBJ2-3
TGTGCCAAGGGTAGCGGGGGCACAGATACGCAGTATTTT
CAKGSGGTDTQYF
>TRBV20-1|-|TRBD2|TRBJ2-1
TGCAGTGGACTAGCGGGAGGGTACAATGAGCAGTTCTTC
CSGLAGGYNEQFF
>TRBV18|few|-|TRBJ2-5
TGTGCCAGCTCACCTTCGACAGGAACGGAAGAGACCCAGTACTTC
CASSPSTGTEETQYF
>TRBV6-1|-|TRBD2|TRBJ2-1
TGTGCCAGCAGACTAGCGGGTCGGCTCTCCTACAATGAGCAGTTCTTC
CASRLAGRLSYNEQFF
>TRBV27|once|-|TRBJ2-1
TGTGCCAGCAGCCCCTTACGCGCCGAAGCGGCACCCTACAATGAGCAGTTCTTC
CASSPLRAEAAPYNEQFF
>TRBV20-1|few|-|TRBJ2-5
TGCAGTGCTAGAGATAGGGGGCGGGACGGACGGGGGTCCCAGTACTTC
CSARDRGRDGRGSQYF
>TRBV5-1|-|-|TRBJ1-2
TGCGCCAGCAGCGAGGAGAACTATGGCTACACCTTC
CASSEENYGYTF
>TRBV10-3|few|-|TRBJ2-3
TGTGCCATCAGTGAGGATCCAGGGATAGATACGCAGTATTTT
CAISEDPGIDTQYF
>TRBV7-2|many|TRBD2|TRBJ2-1
TGTGCCAGCAGCTTAACCCCGGGACTACGGGAGGGTGAGCAGTTCTTC
CASSLTPGLREGEQFF
>TRBV11-2|-|TRBD1|TRBJ2-4
TGTGCCAGCAGCTCCGGGACAGGGGGGACCAAAAACATTCAGTACTTC
CASSSGTGGTKNIQYF
>TRBV4-1|-|-|TRBJ2-5
TGCGCCAGCAGCCAAGCGGGACTCACGCAAGAGACCCAGTACTTC
CASSQAGLTQETQYF
>TRBV29-1|-|TRBD1|TRBJ1-1
TGCAGCGTTTTTAACAGGGGACAGGGGTCGAACACTGAAGCTTTCTTT
CSVFNRGQGSNTEAFF
>TRBV29-1|few|-|TRBJ2-7
TGCAGCGTGGACGGGCCAGGGGAGGAGCAGTACTTC
CSVDGPGEEQYF
>TRBV25-1|-|TRBD2|TRBJ2-4
TGTGCCAGCAGTGAATCAGGCGGGAGGATTCAGTACTTC
CASSESGGRIQYF
>TRBV5-1|-|TRBD2|TRBJ2-5
TGCGCCAGCAGCTTCTCACGACTAGCGGAAAGCTCCTACGAGCGGTACTTC
CASSFSRLAESSYERYF
>TRBV29-1|-|-|TRBJ2-1
TGCAGCGTTCAGCAGAGCACTGAAGCTTTCTACAATGAGCAGTTCTTC
CSVQQSTEAFYNEQFF
>TRBV20-1|-|TRBD2|TRBJ2-4
TGCAGTGCCCGGGAGGGGATCTCCAAAAACATTCAGTACTTC
CSAREGISKNIQYF
>TRBV28|few|TRBD2|TRBJ2-2
TGTGCCAGCAGTCCTTGGACTAGCGGGAACACCGGGGAGCTGTTTTTT
CASSPWTSGNTGELFF
>TRBV3-1|-|TRBD1|TRBJ1-1
TGTGCCAGCAGCCGGGACAGGGGAATCACTGAAGCTTTCTTT
CASSRDRGITEAFF
>TRBV7-9|-|TRBD1|TRBJ1-2
TGTGCCAGCAGCCCGCCTACGACAGGGTCCTTTTCACACTATGGCTACACCTTC
CASSPPTTGSFSHYGYTF
>TRBV5-5|-|-|TRBJ2-1
TGTGCCAGCAGCTTGGTAAGCGGGTCCAACAATGAGCAGTTCTTC
CASSLVSGSNNEQFF
>TRBV27|-|-|TRBJ2-5
TGTGCCAGCAGCCCGGCCGGGCCGCGGGTTGAGACCCAGTACTTC
CASSPAGPRVETQYF
>TRBV28|-|TRBD1|TRBJ2-5
TGTGCCAGCAGTTTATTCTCGGGACAGGGACCCTACGGGCAGTACTTT
CASSLFSGQGPYGQYF
>TRBV6-5|once|-|TRBJ1-5
TGTGCCAGCAGATATGGCCAGAATAGCAATCAGCCCCAGCATTTT
CASRYGQNSNQPQHF
>TRBV7-2|few|TRBD1|TRBJ2-5
TGTGCCAGCAGCCCCCGGGACAGGGGGCAAGAGACCCAGTACTTC
CASSPRDRGQETQYF
>TRBV15|-|-|TRBJ2-7
TGTGCCACCAGCTCCCGACAGAAAACCTACGAGCAGTACTTC
CATSSRQKTYEQYF
>TRBV4-1|-|-|TRBJ2-5
TGCGCCAGCAGCCAACTTGGGCCCGTGGGACAAGATAGGGAGACCCAGTACTTC
CASSQLGPVGQDRETQYF
>TRBV20-1|-|TRBD2|TRBJ2-2
TGCAGTGCTAGACCAGGACTAGCGGGAGACGGGGAGCTGTTTTTT
CSARPGLAGDGELFF
>TRBV9|many|-|TRBJ2-5
TGTGCCAGCAGCGGAGGGCCAGGAGAGACCCAGTACTTC
CASSGGPGETQYF
>TRBV5-5|many|-|TRBJ2-5
TGTGCCAGCAGCCTTTTTGGAGGGAGGGGGAGAGAGACCCAGTACTTC
CASSLFGGRGRETQYF
>TRBV29-1|many|-|TRBJ2-5
TGCAGCGTTGAATGGGTTCGGCAACAGAAAACCCAGTACTTC
CSVEWVRQQKTQYF
>TRBV3-1|-|-|TRBJ1-6
TGTGCCAGCAGCCACGACGGCTATAATTCACCCCTCCACTTT
CASSHDGYNSPLHF
>TRBV7-2|few|-|TRBJ1-6
TGTGCCAGCAGCTTTACCTCACAGGGATCCGGATCACCCCTCCACTTT
CASSFTSQGSGSPLHF